This TCR beta chain is drawn from a study of patients and donors after allogeneic stem cell transplantation. MiXCR, applied by TCRdb to the RT-PCR reads, yields one record per CDR3 protein. The sample shows about a million distinct CDR3 sequences, more than 15% of them seen only once. What was sequenced was blood, either unsorted or a sorted T cell fraction (not recorded which). The TCR comes from a human donor who was either an allogeneic HSCT recipient or a stem cell or donor lymphocyte infusion donor (not recorded which). It is not recorded whose cells these are; they may come from a transplant donor.

The CDR3 nucleotides are TGTGCCACCAGTGGGATCCGGGACTTCCAAGAGACCCAGTACTTC. Residues: CATSGIRDFQETQYF. This sequence joins TRBV24-1 and TRBJ2-5, with D possibly TRBD2 on 6 matching bases. The V and J ends lost 5 bases and 1 base respectively, with 13 bases between them. Germline V gene lookup returns CDR1 KGHDR and CDR2 SFDVKD. The CDR3 runs 15 residues.